The rows below give T cell receptor beta chains drawn from one sample of a study of T cells in Graves' hyperthyroidism and ophthalmopathy. TCRdb re-derived calls from the multiplex PCR reads in MiXCR, one entry per CDR3 protein. The sample lists 550,000 to 650,000 distinct CDR3 sequences; around 15% were seen once. The sequencing input was blood. Receptor source: a woman in her thirties or forties with Graves' hyperthyroidism. Both conserved end residues are part of each CDR3. D genes are given only for firm matches. A row's size may be missing; if present it is once, few, many or a size class.

abundance	v_gene	d_gene	j_gene	CDR3nt	CDR3aa
many	TRBV2	.	TRBJ2-7	TGTGCCAGCACCCCCGGGAACACTCACTACGAGCAGTACTTC	CASTPGNTHYEQYF
.	TRBV10-3	.	TRBJ2-2	TGTGCCATCAGTGAGTCGGGAGCCGGGGAGCTGTTTTTT	CAISESGAGELFF
many	TRBV27	TRBD1	TRBJ2-7	TGTGCCAGCAGGGAGGGACAGGGATCAACCTACGAGCAGTACTTC	CASREGQGSTYEQYF
many	TRBV3-1	TRBD2	TRBJ2-7	TGTGCCAGCAGCCGCGGGAGGGCCTACGAGCAGTACTTC	CASSRGRAYEQYF
few	TRBV27	TRBD2	TRBJ2-1	TGTGCCAGCAGTTTACTAGCGGACGTTTCCTACAATGAGCAGTTCTTC	CASSLLADVSYNEQFF
.	TRBV20-1	TRBD2	TRBJ2-5	TGCAGTGCTAGAGCCCTAGCGGGAGGAAGTCACCAAGAGACCCAGTACTTC	CSARALAGGSHQETQYF
many	TRBV6-1	TRBD2	TRBJ2-1	TGTGCCAGCAGTGAATTATCGGCGGGAGGGGACAATGAGCAGTTCTTC	CASSELSAGGDNEQFF
many	TRBV2	TRBD2	TRBJ2-3	TGTGCCAGCAGACCCGGGACTAGCGGAGTTAGCACAGATACGCAGTATTTT	CASRPGTSGVSTDTQYF
many	TRBV18	.	TRBJ2-5	TGTGCCAGCTCAAGGGAGGCTGGGGAGACCCAGTACTTC	CASSREAGETQYF
.	TRBV19	TRBD1	TRBJ1-4	TGTGCCAGTAGTACCCCGACAGGGGATGGCGAAAAACTGTTTTTT	CASSTPTGDGEKLFF
few	TRBV9	.	TRBJ2-3	TGTGCCAGCAGCGTAAAAATCACTTCTCCAGGCACAGATACGCAGTATTTT	CASSVKITSPGTDTQYF
.	TRBV2	TRBD1	TRBJ1-2	TGTGCCAGCAGTCGGGACAGATACACCTTC	CASSRDRYTF
.	TRBV6-1	.	TRBJ1-1	TGTGCCAGCAGTGATGGCCGCAGGGGAGCTGAAGCTTTCTTT	CASSDGRRGAEAFF
.	TRBV20-1	TRBD2	TRBJ2-2	TGCAGTGCTAGAGATCTTGTACTGGCGGGAGATATGGACACCGGGGAGCTGTTTTTT	CSARDLVLAGDMDTGELFF
many	TRBV20-1	.	TRBJ2-7	TGCAGTGCTACCCTGGGTGGGTCAACCTACGAGCAGTACTTC	CSATLGGSTYEQYF